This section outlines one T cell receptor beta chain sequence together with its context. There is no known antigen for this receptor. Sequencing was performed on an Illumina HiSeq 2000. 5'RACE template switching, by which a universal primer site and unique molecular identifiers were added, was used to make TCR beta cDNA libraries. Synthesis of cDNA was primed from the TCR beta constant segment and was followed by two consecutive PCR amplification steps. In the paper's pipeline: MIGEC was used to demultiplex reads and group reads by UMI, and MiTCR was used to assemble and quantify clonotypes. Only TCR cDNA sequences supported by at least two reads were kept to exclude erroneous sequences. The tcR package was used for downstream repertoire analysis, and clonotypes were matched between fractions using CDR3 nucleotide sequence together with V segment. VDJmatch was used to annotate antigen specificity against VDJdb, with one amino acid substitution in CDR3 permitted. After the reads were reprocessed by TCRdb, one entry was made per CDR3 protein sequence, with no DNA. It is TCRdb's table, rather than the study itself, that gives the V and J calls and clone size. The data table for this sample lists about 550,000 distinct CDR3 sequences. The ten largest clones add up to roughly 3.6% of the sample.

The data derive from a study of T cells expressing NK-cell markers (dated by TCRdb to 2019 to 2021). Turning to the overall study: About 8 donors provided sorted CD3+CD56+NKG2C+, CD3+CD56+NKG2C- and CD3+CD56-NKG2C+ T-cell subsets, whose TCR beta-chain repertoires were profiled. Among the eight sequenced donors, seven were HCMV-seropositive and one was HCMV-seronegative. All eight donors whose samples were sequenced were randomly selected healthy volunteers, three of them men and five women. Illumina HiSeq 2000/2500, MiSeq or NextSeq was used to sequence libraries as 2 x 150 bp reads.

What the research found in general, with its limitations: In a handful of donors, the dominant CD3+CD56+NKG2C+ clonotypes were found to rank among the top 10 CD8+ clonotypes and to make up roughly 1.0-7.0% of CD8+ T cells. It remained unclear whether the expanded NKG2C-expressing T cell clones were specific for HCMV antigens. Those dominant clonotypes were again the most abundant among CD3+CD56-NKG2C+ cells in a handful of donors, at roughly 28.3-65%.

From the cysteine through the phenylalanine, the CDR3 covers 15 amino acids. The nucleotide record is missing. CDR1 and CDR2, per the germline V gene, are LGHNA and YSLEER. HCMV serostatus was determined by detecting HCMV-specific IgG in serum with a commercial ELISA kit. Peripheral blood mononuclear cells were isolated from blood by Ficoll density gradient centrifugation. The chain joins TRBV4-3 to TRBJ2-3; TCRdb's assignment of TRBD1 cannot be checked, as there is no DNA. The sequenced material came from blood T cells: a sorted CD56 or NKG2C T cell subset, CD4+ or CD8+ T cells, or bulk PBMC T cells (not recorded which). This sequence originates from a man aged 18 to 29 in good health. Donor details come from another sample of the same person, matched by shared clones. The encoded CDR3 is CASSQVRDARDTQYF.